This TCR beta chain is from a study of tumor-infiltrating lymphocytes in primary liver carcinoma. Study background: Samples returned roughly 3.65 to 7.5 million productive TCRbeta reads, a yield that was similar across tissue types.

Germline DNA was extracted alongside blood RNA, which was obtained from unsorted whole blood. Points from the study as a whole: Since sampling was bulk and unsorted, CD4+ and CD8+ repertoires were not compared. Tumors reached a significantly greater top-250-clone fraction than blood did (p = 0.039). Tumor-adjacent and tumor-blood pairs displayed less overlap than did pairs of tumor regions.

Germline V CDR1 and CDR2: SGHAT, FQNNGV. The CDR3 covers 14 residues. Making TCR beta cDNA involved roughly 500 ng total RNA and a constant-region primer. Slightly modified ARM-PCR with three nested multiplex PCR rounds yielded TCR beta libraries. TRBV1-TRBV30 forward and Cbeta reverse primers drove the first two approximately 11-cycle rounds. One entry per CDR3 protein results from TCRdb running MiXCR on the multiplex PCR reads. Here the sample spans about 330,000 distinct CDR3 sequences, almost 65% being singletons. This clonotype was picked up a small number of times. The antigen remains undetermined. A read error may account for a junction end that differs from germline.

This clonotype was sampled from a man aged 40-49 years with primary liver carcinoma and hepatitis B virus infection. This chain joins TRBV11-2 and TRBJ2-5; D is unclear. Sequencing used peripheral blood. Here the CDR3 reads CASSPEWWEETQCF. The CDR3 DNA sequence: TGTGCCAGCAGCCCCGAGTGGTGGGAAGAGACCCAGTGCTTC.